These T cell receptor beta chains were read from a single sample in a study of blood T cell repertoires in COVID-19. TCRdb's copy holds only in-frame clones and misses some; the assay was immunoSEQ multiplex PCR. The profile covers fewer than 250,000 clones, with about nine tenths appearing a single time and 2% to 3% taken by the ten largest. Sequencing was done on a sample of peripheral blood. The source of these receptors is a man aged 25 to 40 with COVID-19, enrolled during active disease. Both conserved end residues are part of each CDR3. Fields, in order: CDR3 DNA, CDR3 protein, clone size, V gene, D gene, J gene. The D gene is left open where the match is weak. Size tells how often a clone was seen (once, few, many) or the class of an expanded clone, and some rows leave it out.

TGTGCCAGCAGCCCTATCGAGGGGGGGACTTCTGGAAACACCATATATTTT CASSPIEGGTSGNTIYF - TRBV9 - TRBJ1-3
TGTGCCACCAGTGCCCGGGGTCGTCGGGAATACAATGAGCAGTTCTTC CATSARGRREYNEQFF once TRBV24-1 - TRBJ2-1
TGTGCCAGCAGCTTAGCGCGGAAAGGGGCCAACTACGAGCAGTACTTC CASSLARKGANYEQYF - TRBV7-9 - TRBJ2-7
TGCGCCAGCAGCTTGGATACAGGAAATTCACCCCTCCACTTT CASSLDTGNSPLHF once TRBV5-1 - TRBJ1-6
TGTGCCAGCAGTCAAAACTACGAGCAGTACTTC CASSQNYEQYF - TRBV12-3/TRBV12-4 - TRBJ2-7
TGCGCCAGCAGCCCCCAACAGGGGGCCGATGGCTACACCTTC CASSPQQGADGYTF once TRBV5-1 TRBD1 TRBJ1-2
TGCGCCAGCAGCCAAGTAATGGCGGGGGGGATTGAAAAACTGTTTTTT CASSQVMAGGIEKLFF - TRBV4-3 - TRBJ1-4
TGTGCCAGCAGCACTAGAATAAACTATGGCTACACCTTC CASSTRINYGYTF - TRBV28 - TRBJ1-2
TGTGCCAGTAGTATAGGCGGGAGGGGTATCGGGGAGCTGTTTTTT CASSIGGRGIGELFF - TRBV19 TRBD2 TRBJ2-2
TGTGCCAGCAGTTACTCTGGGACTCATATCTACGAGCAGTACTTC CASSYSGTHIYEQYF - TRBV6-5 - TRBJ2-7
TGTGCCAGCAGCCCAACAGGGGCGGGGTATGGCTACACCTTC CASSPTGAGYGYTF - TRBV7-3 TRBD1 TRBJ1-2
TGTGCCAGCAGCTGGAGGCCCCTTTCACCTTCCTACGAGCAGTACTTC CASSWRPLSPSYEQYF - TRBV5-5 - TRBJ2-7
TGTGCCAGCAGCTTCGGACAGGACAGGCGACTCTACGAGCAGTACTTC CASSFGQDRRLYEQYF few TRBV5-4 TRBD1 TRBJ2-7
TGTGCCAGTAGTATGGCCCGAGGAATGAGTTACGAGCAGTACTTC CASSMARGMSYEQYF - TRBV19 - TRBJ2-7
TGTGCCAGTAGTAGCCAGGGGGCCTACACTGAAGCTTTCTTT CASSSQGAYTEAFF - TRBV19 TRBD1 TRBJ1-1
TGTGCCAGCAGCTTTTTACAGGGTAGCTATGGCTACACCTTC CASSFLQGSYGYTF once TRBV5-4 - TRBJ1-2
TGTGCCAGCAGCTTAGCCGGGACTAGCGGGAACTACAATGAGCAGTTCTTC CASSLAGTSGNYNEQFF - TRBV7-2 TRBD2 TRBJ2-1
TGTGCCTGCGACAGGGGGTTCTACGAGCAGTACTTC CACDRGFYEQYF - TRBV30 TRBD1 TRBJ2-7
TGCGCCAGCAGCTTGGATGGGACAGGGGGCAGTTCGGATCAGCCCCAGCATTTT CASSLDGTGGSSDQPQHF - TRBV5-1 TRBD1 TRBJ1-5
TGTGCCAGCAGATCGGGTTACACTGAAGCTTTCTTT CASRSGYTEAFF - TRBV27 - TRBJ1-1
TGCAGCGTTCGGGTCTCCTACGAGCAGTACTTC CSVRVSYEQYF - TRBV29-1 - TRBJ2-7
TGTGCCAGTAGTATGTATCAAGGGGGTGAAAAACTGTTTTTT CASSMYQGGEKLFF - TRBV19 - TRBJ1-4
TGTGCCAGCAGCGGGGTAGACGGACTAGCGACTTACTTC CASSGVDGLATYF - TRBV9 TRBD2 TRBJ2-5
TGCGCCAGCAGCTTTAACACAGGGTCCCCCGGGGAGCTGTTTTTT CASSFNTGSPGELFF - TRBV5-1 - TRBJ2-2
TGTGCCAGTAAAACTAGCAACACAGATACGCAGTATTTT CASKTSNTDTQYF - TRBV19 - TRBJ2-3
TGCAGCGTTGAAGGCCTAGCGGGAAGATACGAGCAGTACTTC CSVEGLAGRYEQYF - TRBV29-1 TRBD2 TRBJ2-7
TGTGCCAGCGCTAGGACAGGGGCATTTCAGCCCCAGCATTTT CASARTGAFQPQHF - TRBV7-2 TRBD1 TRBJ1-5
TGTGCCATCAGTGTTACGGGGGACGGTAATTCACCCCTCCACTTT CAISVTGDGNSPLHF - TRBV10-3 - TRBJ1-6
TGTGCCAGCAGTTACCCCCTGACAGGGAAGAGCAATCAGCCCCAGCATTTT CASSYPLTGKSNQPQHF - TRBV6-2/TRBV6-3 TRBD1 TRBJ1-5
TGTGCCAGCAGCTTAGCTTGGAGCGGGGAGCAGTTCTTC CASSLAWSGEQFF - TRBV11-3 - TRBJ2-1
TGTGCCAGCAGCTTAGCCGGGACAGCAACTAATGAAAAACTGTTTTTT CASSLAGTATNEKLFF - TRBV7-2 TRBD1 TRBJ1-4
TGTGCCAGCAGTGAAGCCAGGGGAGGGTACGAGCAGTACTTC CASSEARGGYEQYF - TRBV2 - TRBJ2-7
TGTGCCAGTAGTCCCGGACTAGCGGGTTACAATGAGCAGTTCTTC CASSPGLAGYNEQFF - TRBV19 TRBD2 TRBJ2-1
TGCAGCGCCGACACTAGCGGCTCCTCCTACGAGCAGTACTTC CSADTSGSSYEQYF - TRBV29-1 TRBD2 TRBJ2-7
TGTGCCAGCCACTATAGGGACAGATCAAGCGAGCAGTACTTC CASHYRDRSSEQYF - TRBV3-1/TRBV3-2 TRBD1 TRBJ2-7
TGTGCCATCAGTGACCCCGGGACAGGGAACACTGAAGCTTTCTTT CAISDPGTGNTEAFF few TRBV10-3 TRBD1 TRBJ1-1
TGTGCCAGCAGCCTTAGAGATCAGCCCCAGCATTTT CASSLRDQPQHF - TRBV3-1/TRBV3-2 - TRBJ1-5
TGTGCCAGCAGCCCAGTGCAGGGCCCGAGCTCTGGAAACACCATATATTTT CASSPVQGPSSGNTIYF once TRBV16 - TRBJ1-3
TGTGCCTGGAGTGTACGGGGACAGGGGGCAGGTTCACCCCTCCACTTT CAWSVRGQGAGSPLHF - TRBV30 TRBD1 TRBJ1-6
TGTGCCAGCAGTTGGCCTAGCGGGGGGCATAGCTCCTACAATGAGCAGTTCTTC CASSWPSGGHSSYNEQFF - TRBV28 TRBD2 TRBJ2-1
TGTGCCAGCAGTTCGAGAACCGGGACAGCCAACAGGAGGTCTGAAGCTTTCTTT CASSSRTGTANRRSEAFF - TRBV28 TRBD1 TRBJ1-1
TGTGCCAGCAACGAACTACCATCCGGAGGGAGGGCTAACTATGGCTACACCTTC CASNELPSGGRANYGYTF - TRBV9 - TRBJ1-2
TGTGCCACTAGTAAAGGGGGCGAGGCTGAAAAACTGTTTTTT CATSKGGEAEKLFF - TRBV19 TRBD1 TRBJ1-4
TGTGCCACCAGTGAACCCGGACAGCCCGAGCAGTTCTTC CATSEPGQPEQFF - TRBV24-1 - TRBJ2-1
TGTGCCAGCAGCTTAGATCTGGGACAGGGAGAACAGCCCCAGCATTTT CASSLDLGQGEQPQHF - TRBV11-2 TRBD1 TRBJ1-5
TGTGCCAGCACTCTACGGGACAGCCCCTACGAGCAGTACTTC CASTLRDSPYEQYF - TRBV6-5 TRBD1 TRBJ2-7